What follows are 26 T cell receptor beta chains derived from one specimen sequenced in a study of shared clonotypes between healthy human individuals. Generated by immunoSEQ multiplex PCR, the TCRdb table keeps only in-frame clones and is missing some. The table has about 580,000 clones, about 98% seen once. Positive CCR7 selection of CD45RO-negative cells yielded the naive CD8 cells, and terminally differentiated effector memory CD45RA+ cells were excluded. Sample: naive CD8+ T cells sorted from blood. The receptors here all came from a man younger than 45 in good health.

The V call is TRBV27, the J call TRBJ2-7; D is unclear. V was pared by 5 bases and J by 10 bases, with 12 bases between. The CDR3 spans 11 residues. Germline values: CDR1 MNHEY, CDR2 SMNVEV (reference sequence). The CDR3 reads CASSDEFRQYF. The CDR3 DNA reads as TGTGCCAGCAGTGACGAGTTCCGCCAGTACTTC.

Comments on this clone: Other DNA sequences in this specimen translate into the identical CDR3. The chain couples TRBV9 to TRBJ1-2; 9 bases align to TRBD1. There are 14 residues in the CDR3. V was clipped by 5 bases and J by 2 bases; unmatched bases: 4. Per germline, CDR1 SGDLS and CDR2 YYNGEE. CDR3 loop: CASSPGQGNYGYTF. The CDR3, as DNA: TGTGCCAGCAGTCCGGGACAGGGAAACTATGGCTACACCTTC.

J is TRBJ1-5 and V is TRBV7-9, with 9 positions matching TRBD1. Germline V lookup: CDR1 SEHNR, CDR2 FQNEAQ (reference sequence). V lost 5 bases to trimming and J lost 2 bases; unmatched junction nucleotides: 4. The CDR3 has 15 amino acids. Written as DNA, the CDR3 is TGTGCCAGCAGCGAGACAGGGGGAGGCAATCAGCCCCAGCATTTT. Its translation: CASSETGGGNQPQHF.

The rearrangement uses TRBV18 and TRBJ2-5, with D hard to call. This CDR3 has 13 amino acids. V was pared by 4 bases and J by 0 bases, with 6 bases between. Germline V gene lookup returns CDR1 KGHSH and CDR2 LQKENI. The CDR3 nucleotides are TGTGCCAGCTCACGTTCGGACCAAGAGACCCAGTACTTC. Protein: CASSRSDQETQYF.

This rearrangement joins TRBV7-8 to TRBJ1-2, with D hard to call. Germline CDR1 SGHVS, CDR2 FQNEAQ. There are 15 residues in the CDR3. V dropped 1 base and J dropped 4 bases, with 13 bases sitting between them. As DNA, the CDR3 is TGTGCCAGCAGCTTAGGGCCGTCGTCTCGCTATGGCTACACCTTC. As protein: CASSLGPSSRYGYTF.

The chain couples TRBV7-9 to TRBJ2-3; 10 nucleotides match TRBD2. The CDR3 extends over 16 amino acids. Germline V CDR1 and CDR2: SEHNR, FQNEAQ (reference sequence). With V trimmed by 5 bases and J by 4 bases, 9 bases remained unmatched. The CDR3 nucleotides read TGTGCCAGCAGCCCCTCTCTAGCGGGAGTTTCAGATACGCAGTATTTT. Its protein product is CASSPSLAGVSDTQYF.

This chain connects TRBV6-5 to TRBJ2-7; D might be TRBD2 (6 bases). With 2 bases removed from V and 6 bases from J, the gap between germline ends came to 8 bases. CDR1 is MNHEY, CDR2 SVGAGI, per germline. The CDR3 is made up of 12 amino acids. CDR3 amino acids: CASSYGTAEQYF. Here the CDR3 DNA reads TGTGCCAGCAGTTACGGGACTGCCGAGCAGTACTTC.

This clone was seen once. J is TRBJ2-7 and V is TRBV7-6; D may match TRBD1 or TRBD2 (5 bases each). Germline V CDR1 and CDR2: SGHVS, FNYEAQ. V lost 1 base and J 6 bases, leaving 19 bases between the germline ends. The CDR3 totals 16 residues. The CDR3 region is CASSLGGTYTGAEQYF. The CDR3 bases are TGTGCCAGCAGCTTAGGAGGGACCTATACGGGCGCCGAGCAGTACTTC.

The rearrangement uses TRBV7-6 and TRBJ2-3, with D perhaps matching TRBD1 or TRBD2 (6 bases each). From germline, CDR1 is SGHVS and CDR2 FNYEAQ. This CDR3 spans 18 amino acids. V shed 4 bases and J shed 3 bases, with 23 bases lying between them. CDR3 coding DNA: TGTGCCAGCAGCTCTCCCCGGGGGAGTACAGGGAGAACAGATACGCAGTATTTT. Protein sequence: CASSSPRGSTGRTDTQYF.

The CDR3, as DNA: TGTGCCAGGGAGTGGGGTCTAGCGGGTTTCACAGATACGCAGTATTTT. Its translation is CAREWGLAGFTDTQYF. This rearrangement joins TRBV19 to TRBJ2-3; 8 nucleotides agree with TRBD2. The V gene's germline CDR1 is LNHDA and CDR2 SQIVND (reference sequence). With 9 bases clipped from V and 2 bases from J, the junction kept 13 bases outside the gene matches. The CDR3 length is 16 residues.

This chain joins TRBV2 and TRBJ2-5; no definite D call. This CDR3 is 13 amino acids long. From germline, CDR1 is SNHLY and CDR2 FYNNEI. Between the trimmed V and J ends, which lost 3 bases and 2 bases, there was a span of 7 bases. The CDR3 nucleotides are TGTGCCAGCAGTGACTACGGACAAGAGACCCAGTACTTC. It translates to CASSDYGQETQYF.

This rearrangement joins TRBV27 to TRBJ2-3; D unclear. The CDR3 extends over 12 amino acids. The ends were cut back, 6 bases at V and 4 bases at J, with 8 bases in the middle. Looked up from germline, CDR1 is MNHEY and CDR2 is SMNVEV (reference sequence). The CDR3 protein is CASSPPSDTQYF. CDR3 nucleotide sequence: TGTGCCAGCAGCCCCCCATCAGATACGCAGTATTTT.

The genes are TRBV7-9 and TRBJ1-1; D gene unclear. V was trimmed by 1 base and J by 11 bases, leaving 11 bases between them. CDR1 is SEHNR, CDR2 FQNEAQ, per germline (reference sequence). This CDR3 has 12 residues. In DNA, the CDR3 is TGTGCCAGCAGCTTAGATGGCCTTGGGGCTTTCTTT. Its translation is CASSLDGLGAFF.

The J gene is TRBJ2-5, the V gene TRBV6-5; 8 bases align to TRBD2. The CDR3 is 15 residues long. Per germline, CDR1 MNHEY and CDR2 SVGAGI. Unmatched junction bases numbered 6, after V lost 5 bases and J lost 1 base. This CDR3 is CASSRELAVQETQYF. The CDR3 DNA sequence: TGTGCCAGCAGTCGGGAACTAGCGGTCCAAGAGACCCAGTACTTC.

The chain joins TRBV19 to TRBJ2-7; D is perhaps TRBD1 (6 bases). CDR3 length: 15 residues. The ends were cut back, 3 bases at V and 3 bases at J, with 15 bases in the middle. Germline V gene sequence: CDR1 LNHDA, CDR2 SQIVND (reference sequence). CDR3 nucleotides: TGTGCCAGTAGTATCGGCCCTGGACAGTACTACGAGCAGTACTTC. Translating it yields CASSIGPGQYYEQYF.

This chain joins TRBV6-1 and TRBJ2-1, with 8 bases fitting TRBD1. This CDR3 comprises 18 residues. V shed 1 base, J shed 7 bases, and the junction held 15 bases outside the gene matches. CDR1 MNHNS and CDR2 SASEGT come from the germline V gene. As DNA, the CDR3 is TGTGCCAGCAGTGAAGGGCCAGGGGGCGCAAAAGGTGGGAATGAGCAGTTCTTC. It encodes CASSEGPGGAKGGNEQFF.

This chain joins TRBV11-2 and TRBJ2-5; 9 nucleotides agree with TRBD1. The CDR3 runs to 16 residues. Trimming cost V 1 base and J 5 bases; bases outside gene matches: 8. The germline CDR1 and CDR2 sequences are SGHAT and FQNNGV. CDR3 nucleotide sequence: TGTGCCAGCAGCTTAGGGGGACAGGGAGGGATGGAGACCCAGTACTTC. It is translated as CASSLGGQGGMETQYF.

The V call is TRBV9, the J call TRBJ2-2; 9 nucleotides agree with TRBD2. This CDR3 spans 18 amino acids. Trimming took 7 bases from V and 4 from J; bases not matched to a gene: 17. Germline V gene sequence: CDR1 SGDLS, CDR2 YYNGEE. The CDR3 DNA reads TGTGCCAGCGGCCCCTCGGCTAGCGGGACCCACCTCACCGGGGAGCTGTTTTTT. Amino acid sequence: CASGPSASGTHLTGELFF.

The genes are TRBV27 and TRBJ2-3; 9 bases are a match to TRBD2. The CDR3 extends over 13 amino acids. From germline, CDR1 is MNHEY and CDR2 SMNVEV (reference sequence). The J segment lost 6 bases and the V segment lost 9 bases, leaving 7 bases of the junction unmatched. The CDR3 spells CASVRGGSDTQYF. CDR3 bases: TGTGCCAGTGTGCGGGGGGGGTCGGATACGCAGTATTTT.

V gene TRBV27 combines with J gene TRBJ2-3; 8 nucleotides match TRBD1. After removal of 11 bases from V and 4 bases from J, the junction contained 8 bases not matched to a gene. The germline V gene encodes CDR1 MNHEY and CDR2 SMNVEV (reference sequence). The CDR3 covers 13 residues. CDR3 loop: CASTGGRADTQYF. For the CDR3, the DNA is TGTGCCTCAACAGGGGGACGGGCAGATACGCAGTATTTT.

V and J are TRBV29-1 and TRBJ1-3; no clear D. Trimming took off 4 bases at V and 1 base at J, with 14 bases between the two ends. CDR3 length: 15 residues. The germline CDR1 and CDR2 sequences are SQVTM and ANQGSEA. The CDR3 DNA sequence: TGCAGCGTTGGGATCGTCCGTCTGTCTGGAAACACCATATATTTT. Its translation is CSVGIVRLSGNTIYF.

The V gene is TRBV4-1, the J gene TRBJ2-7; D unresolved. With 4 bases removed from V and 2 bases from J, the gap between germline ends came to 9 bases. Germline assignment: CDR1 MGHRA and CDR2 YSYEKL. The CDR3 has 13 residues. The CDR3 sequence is CASSPRQAYEQYF. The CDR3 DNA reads TGCGCCAGCAGCCCGAGACAAGCCTACGAGCAGTACTTC.

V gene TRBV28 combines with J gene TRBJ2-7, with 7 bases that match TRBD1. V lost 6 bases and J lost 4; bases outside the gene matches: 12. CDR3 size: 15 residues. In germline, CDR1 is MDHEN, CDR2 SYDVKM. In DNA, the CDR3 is TGTGCCAGCAGCCCCACCCCCGGGACAGCGTACGAGCAGTACTTC. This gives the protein CASSPTPGTAYEQYF.

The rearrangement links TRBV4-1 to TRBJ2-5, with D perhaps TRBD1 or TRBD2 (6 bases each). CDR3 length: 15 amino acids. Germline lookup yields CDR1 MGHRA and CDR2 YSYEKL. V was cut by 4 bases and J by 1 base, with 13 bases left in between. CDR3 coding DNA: TGCGCCAGCAGCCCCGGGGGCAGCTCCCAAGAGACCCAGTACTTC. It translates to CASSPGGSSQETQYF.

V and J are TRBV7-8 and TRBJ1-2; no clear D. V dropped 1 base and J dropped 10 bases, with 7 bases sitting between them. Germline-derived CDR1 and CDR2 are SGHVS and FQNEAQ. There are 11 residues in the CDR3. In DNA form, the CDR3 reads TGTGCCAGCAGCTTAGACATGACCTACACCTTC. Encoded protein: CASSLDMTYTF.

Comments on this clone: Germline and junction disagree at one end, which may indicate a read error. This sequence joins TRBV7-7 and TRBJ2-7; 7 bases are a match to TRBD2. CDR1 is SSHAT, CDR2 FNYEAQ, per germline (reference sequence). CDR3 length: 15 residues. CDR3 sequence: CASSLESGGAYEQYF. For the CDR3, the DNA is TGTGCTAGCAGCTTAGAATCGGGAGGCGCCTACGAGCAGTACTTC.